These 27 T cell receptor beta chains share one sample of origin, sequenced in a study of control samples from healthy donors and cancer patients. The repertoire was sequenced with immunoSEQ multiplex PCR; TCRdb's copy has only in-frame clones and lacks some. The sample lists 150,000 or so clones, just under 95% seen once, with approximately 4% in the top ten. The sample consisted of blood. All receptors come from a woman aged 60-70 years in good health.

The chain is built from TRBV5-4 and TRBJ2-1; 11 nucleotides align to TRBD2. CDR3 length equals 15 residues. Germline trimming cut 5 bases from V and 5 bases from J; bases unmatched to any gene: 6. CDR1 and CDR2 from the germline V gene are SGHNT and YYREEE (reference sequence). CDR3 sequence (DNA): TGTGCCAGCAGTCTTAGCGGGGGGGCCAACAATGAGCAGTTCTTC. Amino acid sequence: CASSLSGGANNEQFF.

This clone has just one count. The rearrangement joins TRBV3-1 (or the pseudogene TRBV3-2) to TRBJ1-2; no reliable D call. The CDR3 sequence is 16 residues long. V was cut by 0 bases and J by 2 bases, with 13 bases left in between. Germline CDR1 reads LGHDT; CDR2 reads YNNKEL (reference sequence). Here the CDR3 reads CASSQDGGLLNYGYTF. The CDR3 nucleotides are TGTGCCAGCAGCCAAGATGGTGGCCTATTGAACTATGGCTACACCTTC.

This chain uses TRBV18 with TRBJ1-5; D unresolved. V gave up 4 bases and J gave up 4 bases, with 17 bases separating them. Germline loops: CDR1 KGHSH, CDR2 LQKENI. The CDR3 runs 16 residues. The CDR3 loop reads CASSQGNGMTNQPQHF. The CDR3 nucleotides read TGTGCCAGCTCACAGGGAAATGGGATGACTAATCAGCCCCAGCATTTT.

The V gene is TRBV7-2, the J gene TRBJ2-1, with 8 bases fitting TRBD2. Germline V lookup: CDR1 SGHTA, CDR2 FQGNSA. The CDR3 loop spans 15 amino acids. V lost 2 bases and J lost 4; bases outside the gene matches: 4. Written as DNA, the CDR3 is TGTGCCAGCAGCTTACGGGGGGGCATTTACAATGAGCAGTTCTTC. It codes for CASSLRGGIYNEQFF. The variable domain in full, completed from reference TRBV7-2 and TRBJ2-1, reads GAGVSQSPSNKVTEKGKDVELRCDPISGHTALYWYRQSLGQGLEFLIYFQGNSAPDKSGLPSDRFSAERTGGSVSTLTIQRTQQEDSAVYLCASSLRGGIYNEQFFGPGTRLTVL.

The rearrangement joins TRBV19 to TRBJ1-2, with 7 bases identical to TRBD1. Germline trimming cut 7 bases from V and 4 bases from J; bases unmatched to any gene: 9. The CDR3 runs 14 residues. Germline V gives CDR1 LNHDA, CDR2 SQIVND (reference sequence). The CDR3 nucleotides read TGTGCCAGTAATCTCAGGGGGTCTTCCTATGGCTACACCTTC. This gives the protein CASNLRGSSYGYTF.

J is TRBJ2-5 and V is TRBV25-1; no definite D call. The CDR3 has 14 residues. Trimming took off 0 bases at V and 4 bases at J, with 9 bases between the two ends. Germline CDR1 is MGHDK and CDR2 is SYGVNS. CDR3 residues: CASSEYKWTETQYF. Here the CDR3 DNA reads TGTGCCAGCAGTGAATATAAGTGGACAGAGACCCAGTACTTC.

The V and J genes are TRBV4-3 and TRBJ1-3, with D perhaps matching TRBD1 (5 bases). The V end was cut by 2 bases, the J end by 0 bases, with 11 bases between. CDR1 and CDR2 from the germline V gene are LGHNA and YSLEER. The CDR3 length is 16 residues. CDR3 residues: CASSQQPGSSGNTIYF. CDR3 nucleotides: TGCGCCAGCAGCCAACAGCCAGGGAGCTCTGGAAACACCATATATTTT.

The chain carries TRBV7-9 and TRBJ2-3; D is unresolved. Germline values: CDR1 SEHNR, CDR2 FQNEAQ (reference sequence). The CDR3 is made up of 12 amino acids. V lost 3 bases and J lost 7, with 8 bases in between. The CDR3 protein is CASSFGGYTQYF. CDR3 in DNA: TGTGCCAGCAGCTTTGGTGGTTATACGCAGTATTTT.

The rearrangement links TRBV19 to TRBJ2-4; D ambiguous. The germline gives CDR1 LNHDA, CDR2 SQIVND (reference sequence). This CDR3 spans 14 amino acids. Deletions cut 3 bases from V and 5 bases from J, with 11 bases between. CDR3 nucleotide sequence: TGTGCCAGTAGTATGAGAAGGTCTGAAAACATTCAGTACTTC. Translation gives CASSMRRSENIQYF.

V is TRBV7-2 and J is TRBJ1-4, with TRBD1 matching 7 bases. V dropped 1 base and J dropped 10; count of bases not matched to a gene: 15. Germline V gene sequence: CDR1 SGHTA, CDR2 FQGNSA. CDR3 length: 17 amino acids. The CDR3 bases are TGTGCCAGCAGCTTAGTTCCCCCTAACAGGGGTAGCGGAAAACTGTTTTTT. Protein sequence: CASSLVPPNRGSGKLFF.

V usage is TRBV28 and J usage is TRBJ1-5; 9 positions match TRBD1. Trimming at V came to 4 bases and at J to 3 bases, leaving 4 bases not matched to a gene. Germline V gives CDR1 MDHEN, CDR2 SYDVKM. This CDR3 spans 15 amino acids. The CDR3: CASSWGQGSNQPQHF. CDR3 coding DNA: TGTGCCAGCAGTTGGGGACAGGGTTCCAATCAGCCCCAGCATTTT.

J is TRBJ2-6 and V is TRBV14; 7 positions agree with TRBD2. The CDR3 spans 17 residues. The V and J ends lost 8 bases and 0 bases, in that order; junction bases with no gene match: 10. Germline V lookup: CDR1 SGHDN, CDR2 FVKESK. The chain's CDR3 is CASSSGGSTSGANVLTF. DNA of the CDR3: TGTGCCAGCTCCTCGGGGGGAAGCACCTCTGGGGCCAACGTCCTGACTTTC.

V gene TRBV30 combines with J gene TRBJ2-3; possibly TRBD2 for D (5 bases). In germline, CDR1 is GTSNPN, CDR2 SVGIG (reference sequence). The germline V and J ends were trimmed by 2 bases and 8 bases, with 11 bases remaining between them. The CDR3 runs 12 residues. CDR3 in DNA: TGTGCCTGGAGTACTAGGGCTGTTACGCAGTATTTT. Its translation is CAWSTRAVTQYF.

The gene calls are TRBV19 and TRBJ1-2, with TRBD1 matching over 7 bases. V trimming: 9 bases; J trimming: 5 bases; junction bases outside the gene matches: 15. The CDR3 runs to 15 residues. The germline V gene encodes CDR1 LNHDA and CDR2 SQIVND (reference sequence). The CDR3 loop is CASQVGGTISYGYTF. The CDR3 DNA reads TGTGCCAGCCAGGTAGGGGGCACGATATCTTATGGCTACACCTTC.

In DNA form, the CDR3 reads TGCGCCAGCAGCCAAGGGGAGACAGGGACTAGCACAGATACGCAGTATTTT. It encodes CASSQGETGTSTDTQYF. The chain couples TRBV4-3 to TRBJ2-3, with D tentatively TRBD1 (7 bases). The V gene lost 1 base and the J gene lost 0 bases, with 14 bases spanning the gap. The CDR3 runs 17 residues. Per the germline V gene, CDR1 is LGHNA and CDR2 is YSLEER.

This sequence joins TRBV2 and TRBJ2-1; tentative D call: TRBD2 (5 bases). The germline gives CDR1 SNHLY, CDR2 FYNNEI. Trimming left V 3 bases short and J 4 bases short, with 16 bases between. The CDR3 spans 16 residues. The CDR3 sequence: CASSDLRRAGYNEQFF. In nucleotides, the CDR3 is TGTGCCAGCAGTGATCTCAGGCGGGCTGGATACAATGAGCAGTTCTTC.

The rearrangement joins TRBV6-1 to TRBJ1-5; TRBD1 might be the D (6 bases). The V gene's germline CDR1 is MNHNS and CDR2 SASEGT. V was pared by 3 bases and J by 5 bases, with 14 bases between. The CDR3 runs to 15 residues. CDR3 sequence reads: CASSERGQGYQPQHF. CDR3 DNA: TGTGCCAGCAGTGAGCGGGGGCAGGGGTATCAGCCCCAGCATTTT.

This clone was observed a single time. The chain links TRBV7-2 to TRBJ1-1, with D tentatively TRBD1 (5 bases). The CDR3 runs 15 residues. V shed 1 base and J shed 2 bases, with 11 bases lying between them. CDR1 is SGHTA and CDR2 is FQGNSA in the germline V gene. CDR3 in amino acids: CASSLVSGGNTEAFF. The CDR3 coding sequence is TGTGCCAGCAGCTTAGTCTCGGGGGGTAACACTGAAGCTTTCTTT.

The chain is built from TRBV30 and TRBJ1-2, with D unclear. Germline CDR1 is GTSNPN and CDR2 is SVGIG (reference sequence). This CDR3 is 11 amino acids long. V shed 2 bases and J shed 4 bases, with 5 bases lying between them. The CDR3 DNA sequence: TGTGCCTGGAGTACCAGCTATGGCTACACCTTC. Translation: CAWSTSYGYTF.

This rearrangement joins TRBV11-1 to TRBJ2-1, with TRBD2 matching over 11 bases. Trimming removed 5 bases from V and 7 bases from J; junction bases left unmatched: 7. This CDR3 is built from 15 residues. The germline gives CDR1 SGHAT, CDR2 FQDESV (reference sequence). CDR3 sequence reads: CASSGLAGGRNEQFF. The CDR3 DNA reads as TGTGCCAGCAGCGGATTAGCGGGGGGGAGGAATGAGCAGTTCTTC. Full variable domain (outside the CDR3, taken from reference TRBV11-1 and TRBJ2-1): EAEVAQSPRYKITEKSQAVAFWCDPISGHATLYWYRQILGQGPELLVQFQDESVVDDSQLPKDRFSAERLKGVDSTLKIQPAELGDSAMYLCASSGLAGGRNEQFFGPGTRLTVL.

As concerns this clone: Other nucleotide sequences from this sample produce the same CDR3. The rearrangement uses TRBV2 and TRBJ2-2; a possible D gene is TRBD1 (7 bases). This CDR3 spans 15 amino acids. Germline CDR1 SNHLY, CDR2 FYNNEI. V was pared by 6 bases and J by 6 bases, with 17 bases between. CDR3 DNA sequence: TGTGCCAGCAGGGGGATGTCAGGGGGGCCCGGGGAGCTGTTTTTT. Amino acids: CASRGMSGGPGELFF.

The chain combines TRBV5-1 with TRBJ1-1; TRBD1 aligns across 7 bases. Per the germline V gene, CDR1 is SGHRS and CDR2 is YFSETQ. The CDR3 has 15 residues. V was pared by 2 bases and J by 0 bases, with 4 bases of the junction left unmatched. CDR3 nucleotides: TGCGCCAGCAGCTTCTCGGGACAGATGAACACTGAAGCTTTCTTT. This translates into CASSFSGQMNTEAFF.

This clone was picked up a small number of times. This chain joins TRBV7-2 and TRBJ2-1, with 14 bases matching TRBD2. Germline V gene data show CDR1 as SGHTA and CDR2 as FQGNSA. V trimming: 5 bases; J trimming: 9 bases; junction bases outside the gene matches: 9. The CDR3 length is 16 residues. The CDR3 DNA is TGTGCCAGCAGCCTCATGACTAGCGGGGGGGCCAGTGAGCAGTTCTTC. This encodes CASSLMTSGGASEQFF. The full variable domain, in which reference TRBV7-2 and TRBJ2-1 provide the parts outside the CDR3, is GAGVSQSPSNKVTEKGKDVELRCDPISGHTALYWYRQSLGQGLEFLIYFQGNSAPDKSGLPSDRFSAERTGGSVSTLTIQRTQQEDSAVYLCASSLMTSGGASEQFFGPGTRLTVL.

The DNA for the CDR3 is TGTGCCAGCAGTTACTCTGGGGTTAATTATGGCTACACCTTC. As protein: CASSYSGVNYGYTF. V usage is TRBV6-6 and J usage is TRBJ1-2; D is uncertain. The CDR3 totals 14 residues. Germline V gene data show CDR1 as MNHNY and CDR2 as SVGAGI (reference sequence). The V and J ends lost 0 bases and 5 bases respectively, with 10 bases between them.

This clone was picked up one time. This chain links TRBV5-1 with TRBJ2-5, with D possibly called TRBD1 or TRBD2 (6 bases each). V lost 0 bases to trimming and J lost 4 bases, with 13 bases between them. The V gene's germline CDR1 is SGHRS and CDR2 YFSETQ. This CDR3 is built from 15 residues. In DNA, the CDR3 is TGCGCCAGCAGCTTGGAGCTGACGGGGGCAGAGACCCAGTACTTC. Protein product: CASSLELTGAETQYF.

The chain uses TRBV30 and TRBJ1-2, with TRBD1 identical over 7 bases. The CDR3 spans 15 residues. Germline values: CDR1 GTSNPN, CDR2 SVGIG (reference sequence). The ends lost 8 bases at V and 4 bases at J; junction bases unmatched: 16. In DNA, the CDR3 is TGTGCCCGGTCGGAAACGGGACAGAGCAGCTATGGCTACACCTTC. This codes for CARSETGQSSYGYTF.

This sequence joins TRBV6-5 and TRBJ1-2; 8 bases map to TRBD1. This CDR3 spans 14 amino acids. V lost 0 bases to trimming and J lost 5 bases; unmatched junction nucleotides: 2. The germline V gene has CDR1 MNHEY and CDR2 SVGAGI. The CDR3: CASSYSRTGYGYTF. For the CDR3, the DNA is TGTGCCAGCAGTTACTCGAGGACAGGGTATGGCTACACCTTC.